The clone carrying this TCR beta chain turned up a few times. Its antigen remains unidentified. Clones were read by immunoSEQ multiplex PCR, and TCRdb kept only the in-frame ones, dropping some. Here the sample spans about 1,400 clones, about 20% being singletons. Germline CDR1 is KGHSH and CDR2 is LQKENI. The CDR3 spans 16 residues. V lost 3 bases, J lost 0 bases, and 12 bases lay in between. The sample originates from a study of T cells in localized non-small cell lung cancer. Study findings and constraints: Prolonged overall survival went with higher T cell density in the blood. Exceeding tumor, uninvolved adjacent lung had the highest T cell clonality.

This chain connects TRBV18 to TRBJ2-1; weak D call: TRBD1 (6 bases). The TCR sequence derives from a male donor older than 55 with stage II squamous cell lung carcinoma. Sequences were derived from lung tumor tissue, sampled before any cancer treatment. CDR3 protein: CASSPNRASSYNEQFF. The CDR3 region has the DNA TGTGCCAGCTCACCTAACAGGGCTAGCTCCTACAATGAGCAGTTCTTC.